This T cell receptor beta chain was sequenced during a study of T cell changes during pregnancy in multiple sclerosis. This table comes from immunoSEQ multiplex PCR, and its TCRdb copy is limited to in-frame clones, with some not included. This sample has tens of thousands of clones, with approximately 93% found just once. V lost 1 base, J lost 0 bases, and 6 bases lay in between. This CDR3 has 14 residues. Germline V gene data show CDR1 as MGHRA and CDR2 as YSYEKL. Sequences were derived from CD4+ T cells from peripheral blood mononuclear cells, sampled after pregnancy. The origin of this receptor is a female donor with multiple sclerosis, enrolled in a pregnancy study. The chain recombines TRBV4-1 with TRBJ1-2, with D unresolved. CDR3 sequence: CASSQVASNYGYTF. CDR3 nucleotide sequence: TGCGCCAGCAGCCAAGTAGCCTCTAACTATGGCTACACCTTC.